The 21 T cell receptor beta chains given below trace back to one sample, sequenced in a study of breast tumors, draining lymph nodes, adjacent tissues. One entry per CDR3 protein results from TCRdb running MiXCR on the multiplex PCR reads. The repertoire has some 230,000 distinct CDR3 sequences, roughly a third of them found once; the top ten carry 3% to 4%. The lymph nodes were axillary draining lymph nodes from breast cancer patients. Sequences were obtained from axillary lymph node tissue. Every receptor here comes from a female donor with breast cancer. Some clones in this sample may be carry-over from other donors' samples.

This clonotype was seen ten or more times. The genes are TRBV6-6 and TRBJ1-5; D is undetermined. Trimming shortened V by 3 bases and J by 4 bases, and 7 bases separated the two germline ends. Germline-derived CDR1 and CDR2 are MNHNY and SVGAGI (reference sequence). This CDR3 spans 13 amino acids. CDR3: CASSYGLNQPQHF. CDR3 DNA: TGTGCCAGCAGTTATGGGTTAAATCAGCCCCAGCATTTT.

This clonotype was counted between two and nine times. The CDR3 sequence: CASSEGAGTGVRKLFF. CDR3 nucleotides: TGTGCCAGCAGTGAGGGGGCCGGGACAGGGGTGCGAAAACTGTTTTTT. The chain carries TRBV6-1 and TRBJ1-4, with 10 bases lining up with TRBD1. Germline V gives CDR1 MNHNS, CDR2 SASEGT. This CDR3 region has 16 residues. Unmatched junction bases numbered 11, after V lost 3 bases and J lost 10 bases.

This clonotype was detected only a few times. J is TRBJ1-2 and V is TRBV6-2 or TRBV6-3; the D is unclear. Trimming cost V 4 bases and J 0 bases, with 15 bases left between them. The CDR3 sequence is 16 residues long. Germline V gene sequence: CDR1 MNHEY, CDR2 SVGEGT. The CDR3 is CASSSPRRLANYGYTF. The DNA for the CDR3 is TGTGCCAGCAGTTCCCCCCGGCGATTAGCTAACTATGGCTACACCTTC.

There are many counts of this clonotype. The chain employs TRBV5-8 and TRBJ2-5; D call uncertain. The CDR3 extends over 13 amino acids. Germline V gives CDR1 SGHTS, CDR2 YDEGEE. V lost 1 base and J 5 bases, leaving 9 bases between the germline ends. CDR3 region: CASSLSYRETQYF. The CDR3 bases are TGTGCCAGCAGCTTGTCTTACCGGGAGACCCAGTACTTC.

This clonotype showed up many times. The rearrangement links TRBV12-3 or TRBV12-4 to TRBJ1-5, with a possible D match to TRBD1 (5 bases). Between the trimmed V and J ends, which lost 2 bases and 6 bases, there was a span of 5 bases. CDR3 length equals 12 residues. The CDR3 nucleotides are TGTGCCAGCAGTTTACAGGGTCAGCCCCAGCATTTT. It translates to CASSLQGQPQHF.

This clonotype has a count of ten or more. The CDR3 sequence is CASIVGPSSPLHF. The CDR3 DNA reads TGTGCCAGCATCGTGGGGCCGAGTTCACCCCTCCACTTT. The chain recombines TRBV2 with TRBJ1-6; D perhaps matches TRBD1 (5 bases). Per germline, CDR1 SNHLY and CDR2 FYNNEI. CDR3 size: 13 residues. Trimming pared 7 bases from V and 9 bases from J, leaving 13 bases between.

This clonotype was detected ten times or more. J is TRBJ1-3 and V is TRBV6-5, with D tentatively TRBD1 (6 bases). The CDR3 runs to 16 residues. V gave up 6 bases and J gave up 0 bases, with 15 bases separating them. Germline CDR1 MNHEY, CDR2 SVGAGI. The CDR3 bases are TGTGCCAGCAGCCTAAACAGGGTCAGCTCTGGAAACACCATATATTTT. Translating gives CASSLNRVSSGNTIYF.

This clonotype showed up many times. This sequence joins TRBV5-1 and TRBJ2-1, with D uncertain. V was cut by 1 base and J by 1 base, with 12 bases left in between. CDR3 length: 16 amino acids. Germline V gives CDR1 SGHRS, CDR2 YFSETQ. The CDR3 nucleotides read TGCGCCAGCAGCTTGAGGGCAGGTGGATCCTACAATGAGCAGTTCTTC. As protein: CASSLRAGGSYNEQFF.

V and J are TRBV5-1 and TRBJ1-6, with D tentatively TRBD1 (6 bases). Trimming stripped 0 bases from V and 10 bases from J, with 14 bases between. The CDR3 has 15 residues. Germline-derived CDR1 and CDR2 are SGHRS and YFSETQ. CDR3: CASSLEGGGDSPLHF. CDR3 nucleotide sequence: TGCGCCAGCAGCTTGGAAGGAGGGGGGGACTCACCCCTCCACTTT.

This clonotype was seen a few times. The chain recombines TRBV27 with TRBJ2-7, with a tentative D call TRBD1 (5 bases). V shed 5 bases and J shed 2 bases, with 10 bases lying between them. Germline CDR1 and CDR2: MNHEY and SMNVEV (reference sequence). The CDR3 is 13 amino acids. The CDR3 sequence: CASSPDIAYEQYF. CDR3 nucleotide sequence: TGTGCCAGCAGTCCGGACATTGCCTACGAGCAGTACTTC.

This clonotype has a handful of counts. The CDR3 protein is CAIRDRNTEAFF. The CDR3 DNA sequence: TGTGCCATCAGGGACAGGAACACTGAAGCTTTCTTT. The gene calls are TRBV10-3 and TRBJ1-1, with D possibly matching TRBD1 (6 bases). Trimming left V 6 bases short and J 1 base short, with 6 bases between. The CDR3 has 12 amino acids. CDR1 is ENHRY and CDR2 is SYGVKD in the germline V gene.

This clonotype was seen ten or more times. The rearrangement joins TRBV6-5 to TRBJ1-2; D unresolved. CDR1 and CDR2 from the germline V gene are MNHEY and SVGAGI. Deletions cut 0 bases from V and 7 bases from J, with 12 bases between. CDR3 size: 14 residues. The CDR3 DNA is TGTGCCAGCAGTTACTCGAAAGGGTACGGTGGCTACACCTTC. Its protein is CASSYSKGYGGYTF.

This clonotype was counted ten times or more. This rearrangement joins TRBV24-1 to TRBJ2-3; unclear D gene. CDR3 length: 15 amino acids. With 2 bases removed from V and 2 bases from J, the gap between germline ends came to 10 bases. CDR1 is KGHDR and CDR2 is SFDVKD in the germline V gene. The CDR3 here is CATSDSYSLTDTQYF. Written as DNA, the CDR3 is TGTGCCACCAGTGATTCGTATAGCCTCACAGATACGCAGTATTTT.

This clonotype was observed at least ten times. The chain recombines TRBV15 with TRBJ1-3; 10 nucleotides line up with TRBD1. The CDR3 extends over 18 amino acids. V was pared by 3 bases and J by 2 bases, with 10 bases of the junction left unmatched. Germline V gene sequence: CDR1 LNHNV, CDR2 YYDKDF (reference sequence). CDR3 region: CATSSAGDRGLAGNTIYF. Here the CDR3 DNA reads TGTGCCACCAGCAGTGCCGGAGACAGGGGGCTTGCTGGAAACACCATATATTTT.

The chain uses TRBV4-1 and TRBJ1-5, with D possibly being TRBD1 (5 bases). Germline CDR1 reads MGHRA; CDR2 reads YSYEKL. Trimming shortened V by 5 bases and J by 4 bases, and 9 bases separated the two germline ends. The CDR3 has 13 residues. The CDR3 loop is CASSGTANQPQHF. CDR3 in DNA: TGCGCCAGCAGCGGGACGGCGAATCAGCCCCAGCATTTT.

This clonotype has only a few counts. The chain employs TRBV6-2 or TRBV6-3 and TRBJ2-3; D perhaps matches TRBD1 (6 bases). V shed 2 bases and J shed 1 base, with 10 bases lying between them. The CDR3 consists of 15 residues. Germline CDR1 reads MNHEY; CDR2 reads SVGEGT. The CDR3 DNA follows: TGTGCCAGCAGTTACGGCACAGGGCGCACAGATACGCAGTATTTT. Translation: CASSYGTGRTDTQYF.

The table lists this clonotype with many counts. The chain recombines TRBV7-2 with TRBJ1-5, with D unclear. The CDR3 has 14 amino acids. Trimming removed 3 bases from V and 0 bases from J, with 6 bases in between. Germline CDR1 reads SGHTA; CDR2 reads FQGNSA. CDR3 in DNA: TGTGCCAGCAGCTTCGTTTATAGCAATCAGCCCCAGCATTTT. Translation: CASSFVYSNQPQHF.

This clonotype appeared a few times. J is TRBJ2-4 and V is TRBV7-9; TRBD1 aligns across 7 bases. The trim removed 3 bases at V and 2 bases at J, leaving 4 bases unmatched. The germline gives CDR1 SEHNR, CDR2 FQNEAQ (reference sequence). The CDR3 has 15 residues. The CDR3 reads CASSFEGATKNIQYF. CDR3 bases: TGTGCCAGCAGCTTTGAGGGGGCGACCAAAAACATTCAGTACTTC.

The V call is TRBV28, the J call TRBJ1-2, with D unresolved. Trimming removed 4 bases from V and 0 bases from J, with 6 bases in between. CDR1 is MDHEN and CDR2 is SYDVKM in the germline V gene. The CDR3 runs to 13 residues. The CDR3 sequence is CASSSDPNYGYTF. The CDR3 DNA is TGTGCCAGCAGTTCCGATCCTAACTATGGCTACACCTTC.

This clonotype was recorded many times. The chain uses TRBV18 and TRBJ2-7, with D possibly matching TRBD2 (7 bases). This CDR3 spans 14 amino acids. CDR1 KGHSH and CDR2 LQKENI come from the germline V gene. V dropped 0 bases and J dropped 6 bases, with 12 bases sitting between them. Here the CDR3 reads CASSPPSGGGEQYF. In DNA, the CDR3 is TGTGCCAGCTCACCACCTTCGGGGGGCGGCGAGCAGTACTTC.

This clonotype was observed at least ten times. The gene calls are TRBV7-6 and TRBJ2-5; D possibly matches TRBD1 or TRBD2 (5 bases each). Germline assignment: CDR1 SGHVS and CDR2 FNYEAQ. V dropped 5 bases and J dropped 1 base, with 14 bases sitting between them. The CDR3 loop spans 15 amino acids. The CDR3 DNA reads TGTGCCAGCAGCCCGACAGTGGGAGTCCAAGAGACCCAGTACTTC. The encoded protein is CASSPTVGVQETQYF. The full variable domain, in which reference TRBV7-6 and TRBJ2-5 provide the parts outside the CDR3, is GAGVSQSPRYKVTKRGQDVALRCDPISGHVSLYWYRQALGQGPEFLTYFNYEAQQDKSGLPNDRFSAERPEGSISTLTIQRTEQRDSAMYRCASSPTVGVQETQYFGPGTRLLVL.